The present entry profiles one TCR beta chain with its context. Germline trimming cut 5 bases from V and 5 bases from J; bases unmatched to any gene: 11. The CDR3 runs 17 residues. The germline CDR1 and CDR2 sequences are SQVTM and ANQGSEA. The second PCR ran about 6 to 12 cycles with a sample-barcoded 5' primer and J-beta primers. MiXCR, run by TCRdb on the 5' RACE reads, gives a single entry per CDR3 protein. Altogether 700,000 or so distinct CDR3 sequences are present, 22% being singletons, with the ten largest covering 22%. This entry belongs to a study of blood T cells in healthy people across ages.

The TCR comes from a man aged 70 or older in good health. The chain employs TRBV29-1 and TRBJ2-5; 16 bases agree with TRBD2. The sequenced material came from blood. Here the CDR3 reads CSVSGTSGRAIVETQYF. The CDR3 DNA sequence: TGCAGCGTTAGTGGGACTAGCGGGAGGGCCATCGTTGAGACCCAGTACTTC.